Presented here are 19 T cell receptor beta chains from one specimen sequenced in a study of identical twins. A single record per CDR3 protein comes from TCRdb applying MiXCR to the 5' RACE reads. The repertoire consists of 300,000 to 400,000 distinct CDR3 sequences, with roughly 9% occurring once and the leading ten covering about 9.1%. The sequenced sample was naive T cells sorted from blood. The receptors were sampled from a woman aged 45-59 years in good health.

Concerning this clonotype: A clone one base away is much larger, so this may be a read error. The final CDR3 position lacks the conserved phenylalanine or tryptophan, pointing to a likely read error. The V and J genes are TRBV6-5 and TRBJ2-5; D gene unclear. V gave up 6 bases and J gave up 4 bases, with 12 bases separating them. The CDR3 consists of 13 residues. Germline V CDR1 and CDR2: MNHEY, SVGAGI. CDR3 DNA sequence: TGTGCCAGCAGGCCGTTGGTAGGAGAGACCCAGTACGTC. It codes for CASRPLVGETQYV.

This clonotype has ten or more counts. The V gene is TRBV7-2, the J gene TRBJ2-1, with 16 positions matching TRBD2. The CDR3 totals 18 residues. Germline CDR1 SGHTA, CDR2 FQGNSA. V lost 4 bases and J lost 2; bases outside the gene matches: 5. As DNA, the CDR3 is TGTGCCAGCAGCTCCCCCGGGACTAGCGGGAGGGCCTACAATGAGCAGTTCTTC. This translates into CASSSPGTSGRAYNEQFF.

The table lists this clonotype with many counts. The chain combines TRBV29-1 with TRBJ1-2; TRBD1 matches at 7 bases. The CDR3 has 13 residues. The germline gives CDR1 SQVTM, CDR2 ANQGSEA. V was pared by 6 bases and J by 8 bases, with 12 bases of the junction left unmatched. CDR3 sequence: CSVPLGQPGGYTF. CDR3 DNA: TGCAGCGTCCCTCTGGGACAGCCAGGGGGCTACACCTTC.

In this sample, this clonotype turned up a few times. The gene calls are TRBV20-1 and TRBJ2-7, with a possible D match to TRBD1 (6 bases). The CDR3 is 15 residues long. With 5 bases removed from V and 1 base from J, the gap between germline ends came to 18 bases. The germline gives CDR1 DFQATT, CDR2 SNEGSKA (reference sequence). The CDR3 DNA reads as TGCAGTGCTGGTAACAGGGACACCCAATCCTACGAGCAGTACTTC. Translating it yields CSAGNRDTQSYEQYF.

This clonotype has a handful of counts. This chain uses TRBV6-5 with TRBJ2-3, with TRBD2 matching 12 bases. V lost 2 bases, J lost 0 bases, and 9 bases stayed unmatched. This CDR3 has 19 amino acids. Germline loops: CDR1 MNHEY, CDR2 SVGAGI. The CDR3 region is CASSYTGTSGLPSTDTQYF. CDR3 DNA sequence: TGTGCCAGCAGTTACACCGGGACTAGCGGGCTCCCTAGCACAGATACGCAGTATTTT.

This clonotype was found a few times. V and J are TRBV24-1 and TRBJ2-5; D is perhaps TRBD2 (5 bases). V lost 1 base and J lost 3, with 11 bases in between. The CDR3 consists of 15 residues. In germline, CDR1 is KGHDR, CDR2 SFDVKD. The CDR3 bases are TGTGCCACCAGTGATTTTAGGGAGCTTAAAGAGACCCAGTACTTC. This codes for CATSDFRELKETQYF.

This clonotype was observed many times. The V call is TRBV5-1, the J call TRBJ2-1, with 7 nucleotides matching TRBD2. Per the germline V gene, CDR1 is SGHRS and CDR2 is YFSETQ. This CDR3 contains 14 residues. Unmatched junction bases numbered 11, after V lost 4 bases and J lost 10 bases. This chain's CDR3 is CASSPDGTKREQFF. The CDR3 coding sequence is TGCGCCAGCAGCCCTGATGGGACTAAAAGGGAGCAGTTCTTC.

The CDR3 region is CASSLFSGKGTDTQYF. CDR3 bases: TGTGCCAGCAGTTTGTTTAGCGGGAAGGGCACAGATACGCAGTATTTT. V and J are TRBV12-3 or TRBV12-4 and TRBJ2-3, with 8 bases fitting TRBD2. Germline trimming cut 3 bases from V and 1 base from J; bases unmatched to any gene: 6. This CDR3 region has 16 residues.

The chain couples TRBV27 to TRBJ2-1; perhaps TRBD2 as D (5 bases). The CDR3 is 11 residues long. Germline values: CDR1 MNHEY, CDR2 SMNVEV (reference sequence). Between the trimmed V and J ends, which lost 10 bases and 7 bases, there was a span of 11 bases. CDR3 sequence: CAIESGNEQFF. CDR3 DNA: TGTGCCATCGAATCGGGAAATGAGCAGTTCTTC.

A few counts support this clonotype. The chain joins TRBV28 to TRBJ2-1; the match to TRBD2 covers 8 bases. From germline, CDR1 is MDHEN and CDR2 SYDVKM. Germline trimming cut 6 bases from V and 5 bases from J; bases unmatched to any gene: 6. CDR3 length: 14 residues. The CDR3 protein is CASSLGTRDNEQFF. CDR3 DNA: TGTGCCAGCAGCCTAGGGACTAGGGACAATGAGCAGTTCTTC.

This clonotype was counted between two and nine times. This rearrangement joins TRBV10-3 to TRBJ1-2, with TRBD1 matching 9 bases. Looked up from germline, CDR1 is ENHRY and CDR2 is SYGVKD. This CDR3 has 13 residues. J gave up 5 bases and V 4 bases, and 2 bases lay outside the gene matches. In DNA form, the CDR3 reads TGTGCCATCAGTGGGGACAGGGCGTATGGCTACACCTTC. It codes for CAISGDRAYGYTF.

The chain links TRBV12-3 or TRBV12-4 to TRBJ1-5; D gene ambiguous. The CDR3 sequence is 14 residues long. Trimming shortened V by 3 bases and J by 7 bases, and 13 bases separated the two germline ends. The CDR3 sequence is CASSFHPKEQPQHF. As DNA, the CDR3 is TGTGCCAGCAGTTTCCATCCGAAAGAGCAGCCCCAGCATTTT.

This clonotype has just a few counts. This chain connects TRBV25-1 to TRBJ2-5; D is unresolved. This CDR3 is 12 amino acids long. Germline V gene sequence: CDR1 MGHDK, CDR2 SYGVNS. V lost 3 bases, J lost 13 bases, and 15 bases lay in between. The CDR3 sequence is CASSEISSVRYF. CDR3 sequence (DNA): TGTGCCAGCAGTGAGATTAGCAGCGTTAGGTACTTC.

The sample holds many counts of this clonotype. CDR3 residues: CASSLFGYSNQPQHF. The DNA of the CDR3 is TGTGCCAGCAGTTTATTTGGGTATAGCAATCAGCCCCAGCATTTT. This rearrangement joins TRBV27 to TRBJ1-5; D unclear. Germline V CDR1 and CDR2: MNHEY, SMNVEV (reference sequence). Between the trimmed V and J ends, which lost 1 base and 0 bases, there was a span of 7 bases. CDR3 length: 15 residues.

V gene TRBV9 combines with J gene TRBJ2-3; D could derive from TRBD1 or TRBD2 (6 bases each). V shed 2 bases and J shed 6 bases, with 10 bases lying between them. The CDR3 is 13 amino acids. CDR1 and CDR2 from the germline V gene are SGDLS and YYNGEE. CDR3 bases: TGTGCCAGCAGCGTGCGAGGGGGGGATACGCAGTATTTT. Amino acids: CASSVRGGDTQYF.

This clonotype was detected a few times. The V and J genes are TRBV12-3 or TRBV12-4 and TRBJ1-4; D is unresolved. This CDR3 spans 15 amino acids. V was clipped by 3 bases and J by 1 base, with 9 bases between them. The CDR3 region has the DNA TGTGCCAGCAGTTTCAACGGCCTAACTAATGAAAAACTGTTTTTT. It codes for CASSFNGLTNEKLFF.

The V gene is TRBV6-5, the J gene TRBJ2-1, with D possibly being TRBD1 (6 bases). The CDR3 runs to 15 residues. V was trimmed by 4 bases and J by 6 bases, leaving 16 bases between them. The germline V gene encodes CDR1 MNHEY and CDR2 SVGAGI. As DNA, the CDR3 is TGTGCCAGCAGTTCCTCGAGGGGGTTCAGCAATGAGCAGTTCTTC. Translating gives CASSSSRGFSNEQFF.

This clonotype appeared many times. This chain uses TRBV13 with TRBJ2-5; a weak D match, TRBD2 (5 bases). Germline V gives CDR1 PRHDT, CDR2 FYEKMQ (reference sequence). V was trimmed by 5 bases and J by 2 bases, leaving 9 bases between them. The CDR3 spans 13 residues. CDR3 region: CASSLWEQETQYF. DNA of the CDR3: TGTGCCAGCAGCCTCTGGGAGCAAGAGACCCAGTACTTC.

This clonotype was recorded a few times. The chain employs TRBV27 and TRBJ1-1; D possibly corresponds to TRBD1 (6 bases). V was pared by 3 bases and J by 4 bases, with 15 bases between. CDR1 is MNHEY, CDR2 SMNVEV, per germline (reference sequence). The CDR3 extends over 15 amino acids. The CDR3 DNA reads TGTGCCAGCAGTTTTTTAGGGGGGGTGAGCACTGAAGCTTTCTTT. It codes for CASSFLGGVSTEAFF.